This T cell receptor beta chain was identified during a study of T cells in Graves' hyperthyroidism and ophthalmopathy. Trimming shortened V by 7 bases and J by 5 bases, and 12 bases separated the two germline ends. This CDR3 has 13 residues. Germline loops: CDR1 SGHRS, CDR2 YFSETQ. Researchers amplified the TCR beta CDR3 regions from RNA transcripts. TCR CDR3 regions were first amplified by RT-PCR with HTBI primers. TCRdb analysed the multiplex PCR reads with MiXCR anew, one entry per CDR3 protein. Here the sample spans around 200,000 distinct CDR3 sequences, approximately 20% being singletons. Whole-study results and caveats: Ophthalmopathy onset followed model prediction by a median about 6.9 months.

Newly diagnosed hyperthyroidism patients aged 18 to 65 years had disease lasting under 2 months. Many counts were recorded for this clonotype. The antigen is undetermined. The rearrangement joins TRBV5-1 to TRBJ1-4, with D possibly being TRBD1 (5 bases). The sequence was collected from a man in his forties or fifties with Graves' hyperthyroidism. The sample consisted of blood. The CDR3 is CASSGTVNEKLFF. CDR3 coding DNA: TGCGCCAGCTCCGGGACGGTAAATGAAAAACTGTTTTTT. Filled out from reference TRBV5-1 and TRBJ1-4, the complete variable domain reads KAGVTQTPRYLIKTRGQQVTLSCSPISGHRSVSWYQQTPGQGLQFLFEYFSETQRNKGNFPGRFSGRQFSNSRSEMNVSTLELGDSALYLCASSGTVNEKLFFGSGTQLSVL.